A selection of T cell receptor beta chains follows, all from one sample in a study of blood T cell repertoires in COVID-19. Sequenced by immunoSEQ multiplex PCR; TCRdb stores in-frame clones only, minus some. The sample lists approximately 220,000 clones; approximately 83% were seen once. Sequences were obtained from peripheral blood. The receptor set was obtained from a woman aged 30 to 39 who had recovered from COVID-19. The conserved cysteine and the conserved F or W are not part of the CDR3 here.

TRBV13	TRBJ2-1	ASRRTYNNEQF
TRBV5-6	TRBJ2-3	ASSLRETDTQY
TRBV24-1	TRBJ2-1	ATSDHRTSGTYNEQF
TRBV10-2	TRBJ2-5	ASSETGGMIQY
TRBV9	TRBJ2-2	ASSPPGTSGSGTNTGELF
TRBV9	TRBJ1-1	ASSEGEWDTEAF
TRBV28	TRBJ2-2	ASSFQASGNLGGELF
TRBV27	TRBJ1-2	ASSLGQDYGYT
TRBV3-1/TRBV3-2	TRBJ2-1	ASSPQSGDEQF
TRBV7-9	TRBJ2-1	ASSPGLAGVWEQF
TRBV28	TRBJ2-1	ASSILRGEGNEQF
TRBV5-4	TRBJ1-1	ASSLSGAPEAF
TRBV28	TRBJ2-3	ASSRLEDTQY
TRBV5-6	TRBJ2-5	ASSLGVSGRETQY
TRBV6-5	TRBJ1-1	AMRWGVANTEAF
TRBV29-1	TRBJ1-1	SVLGQGVAF
TRBV27	TRBJ1-6	ASSLNADSPLH
TRBV7-6	TRBJ2-2	ASRLEREWDTGELF
TRBV5-1	TRBJ1-4	ASSPGTDNEKLF
TRBV11-2	TRBJ2-7	ASSLLTYEQY
TRBV18	TRBJ2-5	ASSHPLSVQTQY
TRBV6-4	TRBJ1-5	ASIFGGNQPQH
TRBV21-1	TRBJ2-1	ASSKAGGLAVPLPLSYNEQF
TRBV19	TRBJ1-5	ASSHRGNQPQH
TRBV19	TRBJ2-7	ASSAGTWPLEQY
TRBV6-5	TRBJ2-2	ASSSGGSTGGELF
TRBV28	TRBJ2-7	ASRLGQDYEQY
TRBV7-3	TRBJ2-2	ASSPPGEQTGELF
TRBV28	TRBJ2-3	ASSLGGRQY
TRBV30	TRBJ1-1	AWIGGANTEAF
TRBV29-1	TRBJ1-5	SVDRDHQPQH
TRBV6-5	TRBJ2-3	ASRVRGASTDTQY
TRBV25-1	TRBJ2-3	ASSGSQGTDTQY
TRBV6-8	TRBJ2-3	ASSPPETDTQY
TRBV9	TRBJ2-5	ASSVGLGGETQY
TRBV7-8	TRBJ2-3	ASSTRTGTDTQY
TRBV7-9	TRBJ1-2	ASSRPGGGDYGYT
TRBV28	TRBJ2-7	ASNIRRIWY
TRBV5-1	TRBJ1-1	ASRGPMNTEAF
TRBV4-2	TRBJ2-1	ASSQVLAGTYNEQF
TRBV27	TRBJ1-2	ASSLSQGAYNYGYT
TRBV30	TRBJ2-3	AWEGGMADTQY
TRBV7-3	TRBJ2-4	ASSTRTGWFAY
TRBV21-1	TRBJ1-1	ASHKAPPGHSGLGYRNTEAF
TRBV9	TRBJ1-3	ASSPPQGAPSGNTIY
TRBV7-3	TRBJ2-1	ASSFGRGGGEQF
TRBV24-1	TRBJ1-1	ATSDRDRKNTEAF
TRBV5-1	TRBJ2-7	ASSLGSVYEQY
TRBV18	TRBJ2-1	ASSLRQGTYNEQF
TRBV15	TRBJ2-7	ATQEGPRQNEQY
TRBV9	TRBJ2-7	ASSVERDRVYEQY
TRBV29-1	TRBJ2-4	SVEEGAAKNIQY